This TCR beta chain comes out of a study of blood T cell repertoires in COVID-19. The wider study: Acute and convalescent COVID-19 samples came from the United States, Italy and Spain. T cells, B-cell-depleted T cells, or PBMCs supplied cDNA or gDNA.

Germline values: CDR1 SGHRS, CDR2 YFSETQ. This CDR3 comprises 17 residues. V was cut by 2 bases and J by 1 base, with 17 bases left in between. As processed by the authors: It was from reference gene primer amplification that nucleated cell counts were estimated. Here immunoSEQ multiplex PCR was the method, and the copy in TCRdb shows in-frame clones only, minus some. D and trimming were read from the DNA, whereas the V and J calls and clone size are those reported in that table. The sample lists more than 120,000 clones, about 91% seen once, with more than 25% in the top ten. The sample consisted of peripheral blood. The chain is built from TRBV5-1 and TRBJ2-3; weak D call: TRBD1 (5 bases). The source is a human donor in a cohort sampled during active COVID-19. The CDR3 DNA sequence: TGCGCCAGCAGCTTTGGGGCAGGTATGGTAGGCACAGATACGCAGTATTTT. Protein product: CASSFGAGMVGTDTQYF.